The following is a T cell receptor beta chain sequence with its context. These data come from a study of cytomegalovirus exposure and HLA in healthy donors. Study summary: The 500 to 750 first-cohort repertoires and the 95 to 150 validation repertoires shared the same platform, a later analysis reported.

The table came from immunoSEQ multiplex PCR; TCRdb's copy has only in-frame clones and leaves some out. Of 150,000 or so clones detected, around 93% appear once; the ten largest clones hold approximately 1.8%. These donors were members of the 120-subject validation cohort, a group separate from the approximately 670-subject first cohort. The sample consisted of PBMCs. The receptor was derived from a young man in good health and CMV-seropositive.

DNA of the CDR3: TGTGCCAGCAGTGAGATCAGGGGCCGGGGAGCTTTCTTT. Translated: CASSEIRGRGAFF. This chain uses TRBV6-1 with TRBJ1-1, with a possible D match to TRBD1 (6 bases). CDR1 is MNHNS and CDR2 is SASEGT in the germline V gene. Trimming stripped 3 bases from V and 10 bases from J, with 15 bases between. There are 13 residues in the CDR3.